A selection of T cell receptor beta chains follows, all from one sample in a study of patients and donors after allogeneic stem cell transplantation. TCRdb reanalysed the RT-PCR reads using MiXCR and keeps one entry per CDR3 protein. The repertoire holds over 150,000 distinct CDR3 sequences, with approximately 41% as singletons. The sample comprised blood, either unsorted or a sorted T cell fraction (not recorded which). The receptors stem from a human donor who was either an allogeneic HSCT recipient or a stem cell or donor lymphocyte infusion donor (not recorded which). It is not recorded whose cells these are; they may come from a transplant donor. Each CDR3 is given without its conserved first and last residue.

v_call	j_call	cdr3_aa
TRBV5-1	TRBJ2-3	ASSSRDFTDTQY
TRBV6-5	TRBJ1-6	ASKLSRTGAVRQPLH
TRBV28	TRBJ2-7	ASRPGGQGVY
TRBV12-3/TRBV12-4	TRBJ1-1	ASSSMNTEAF
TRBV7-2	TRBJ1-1	ASSLSFGGHMNTEAF
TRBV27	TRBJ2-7	ASSGQGAEQY
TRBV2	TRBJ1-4	ASGRGVTVYDEKLF
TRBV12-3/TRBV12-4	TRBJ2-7	ASSPIQRPYAEQY
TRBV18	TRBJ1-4	ASSPTALSSTNEKLF
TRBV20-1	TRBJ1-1	SAKGQNTEAF
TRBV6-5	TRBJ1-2	ASSYVGGGYT
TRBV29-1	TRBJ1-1	SVVAVGEAF
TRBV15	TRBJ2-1	ATSTTRTGPYNEQF
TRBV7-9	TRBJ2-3	ASSLAQGAPDTQY
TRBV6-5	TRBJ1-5	ASSLDSWNQPQH
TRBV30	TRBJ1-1	AWSVVGAEAF
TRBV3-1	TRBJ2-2	ASSPDPNERGELF
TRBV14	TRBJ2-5	ASSSSLQAEETQY
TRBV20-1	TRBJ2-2	SALGLGNTGELF
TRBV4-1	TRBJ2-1	ASSQEVHANEQF
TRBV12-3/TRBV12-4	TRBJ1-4	ASSFRRVPEKLF
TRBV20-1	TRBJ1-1	SARGGHTEAF
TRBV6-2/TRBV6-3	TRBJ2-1	ASTSIPLAGGTNEQF
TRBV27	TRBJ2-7	ASSLALGWMGYEQY
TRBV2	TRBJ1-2	ASSARGRYGYT
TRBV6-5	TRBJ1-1	ASSYEQFGFSTEAF
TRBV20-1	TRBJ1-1	SARDPGRENTEAF
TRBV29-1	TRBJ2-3	SVAGRRTDTQY
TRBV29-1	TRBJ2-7	SVVRTEASYEQY
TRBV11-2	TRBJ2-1	ASSPNREGGNEQF
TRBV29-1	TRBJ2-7	SVEAGGYEQY
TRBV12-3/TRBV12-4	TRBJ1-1	ASSFRAMNTEAF
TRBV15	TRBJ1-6	ATSPVGADSPLH
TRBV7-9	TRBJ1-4	ASSLERREEKLF
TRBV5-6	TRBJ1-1	ASTATGITEAF
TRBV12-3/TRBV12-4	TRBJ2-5	ASSFVAEETQY
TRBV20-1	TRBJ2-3	SASPGRDTQY
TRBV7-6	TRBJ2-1	ASSPPTNNEQF
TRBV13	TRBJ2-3	ASSGQAADTQY
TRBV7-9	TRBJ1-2	ASSLPIEGYT
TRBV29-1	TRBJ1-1	SAGTQLRNTEAF
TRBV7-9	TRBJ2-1	ASSLLGGSALNEQF
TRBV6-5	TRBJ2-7	ASSYSGTTGLTGEQY
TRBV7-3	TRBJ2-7	ASSLTHRGDEQY
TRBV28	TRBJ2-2	ASSLRPRVAENTGELF
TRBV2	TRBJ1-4	ASRPGQGTEKLF
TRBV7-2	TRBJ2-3	ASSLGVGAVSPLRQY
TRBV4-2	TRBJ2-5	ASSQDGEEEETQY
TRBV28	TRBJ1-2	ASRTGTGNDYGYT
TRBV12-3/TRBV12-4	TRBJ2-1	ASSPSNSYNEQF
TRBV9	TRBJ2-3	ASSVDPRGDSTDTQY
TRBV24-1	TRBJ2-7	ATSELGLAGGEQY
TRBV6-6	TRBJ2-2	ASSYGQGSGGELF
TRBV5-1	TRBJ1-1	ASRLGAATEAF
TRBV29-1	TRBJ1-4	SVEAGTGGATNEKLF
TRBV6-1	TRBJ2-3	ASNAGTSNTDTQY
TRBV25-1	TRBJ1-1	ASSEGDRDYTEAF
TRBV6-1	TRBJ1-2	ASSAGLSLANYGYT
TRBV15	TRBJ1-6	ATSTFRDRGNSPLH